This passage covers 16 T cell receptor beta chains from one sample sequenced in a study of T-cell reconstitution after alpha-beta-depleted transplantation in children (dated by TCRdb to the mid-2010s). The library was prepared using PCR. The data were produced on an Illumina HiSeq 2500. Molecular barcoding was employed in the preparation of TCR libraries, with unique molecular identifiers being used to normalize TCRbeta repertoire quantification. The public reads were reprocessed in TCRdb via fastp at Q25 and MiXCR, keeping in-frame beta chains. Rows are combined by CDR3 protein, so each entry shows the most common genes and DNA. Here the sample has 250,000 to 400,000 distinct CDR3 sequences; about a quarter occur a single time. The top ten constitute over 9.5% of the sample. The meaning of the sample's treatment or condition label: allogeneic hematopoietic cell transplantation with graft depleted of TCRalphabeta T cells and CD19 B cells.

The sequences come from PBMCs, mostly from graft donor cells, collected 180 days after TCRalphabeta/CD19-depleted stem cell transplant. Receptors originate from a male patient aged 10-17 years who had a stem cell transplant for acute lymphoblastic leukemia, so the T cells may come from the graft donor.

This clonotype has only a few counts. The CDR3 protein is CASRWGLSSYEQYF. The CDR3 nucleotides read TGCGCCAGCAGATGGGGGCTGAGCTCCTACGAGCAGTACTTC. The rearrangement uses TRBV5-1 and TRBJ2-7, with D possibly matching TRBD1 (6 bases). The CDR3 is 14 amino acids. The V gene lost 5 bases and the J gene lost 0 bases, with 12 bases spanning the gap. Germline V lookup: CDR1 SGHRS, CDR2 YFSETQ.

The chain links TRBV5-1 to TRBJ2-1; D might be TRBD1 (9 bases). The CDR3 has 22 residues. From germline, CDR1 is SGHRS and CDR2 YFSETQ. V was trimmed by 7 bases and J by 0 bases, leaving 35 bases between them. The CDR3 loop reads CASQKLGQGLFKRGSSYNEQFF. The DNA for the CDR3 is TGCGCCAGCCAAAAATTGGGACAGGGTTTATTCAAGCGGGGGAGCTCCTACAATGAGCAGTTCTTC. Supplemented by reference TRBV5-1 and TRBJ2-1, the full variable domain reads KAGVTQTPRYLIKTRGQQVTLSCSPISGHRSVSWYQQTPGQGLQFLFEYFSETQRNKGNFPGRFSGRQFSNSRSEMNVSTLELGDSALYLCASQKLGQGLFKRGSSYNEQFFGPGTRLTVL.

The J gene is TRBJ2-7, the V gene TRBV20-1; D might be TRBD1 or TRBD2, each matching 5 bases. V shed 1 base and J shed 3 bases, with 13 bases lying between them. The CDR3 sequence is 14 residues long. Germline lookup yields CDR1 DFQATT and CDR2 SNEGSKA (reference sequence). This CDR3 is CSARVRDGYYEQYF. In DNA, the CDR3 is TGCAGTGCTAGAGTCCGGGACGGATACTACGAGCAGTACTTC.

J is TRBJ2-7 and V is TRBV7-9; D perhaps matches TRBD2 (6 bases). V shed 1 base and J shed 3 bases, with 10 bases lying between them. Germline CDR1 and CDR2: SEHNR and FQNEAQ (reference sequence). The CDR3 is 14 residues long. The CDR3 coding sequence is TGTGCCAGCAGCTTAGTGGGACTCAGCTACGAGCAGTACTTC. It yields the protein CASSLVGLSYEQYF.

This clonotype was seen a handful of times. V and J are TRBV29-1 and TRBJ2-3; D is possibly TRBD1 (6 bases). Per germline, CDR1 SQVTM and CDR2 ANQGSEA. With 6 bases removed from V and 2 bases from J, the gap between germline ends came to 15 bases. The CDR3 loop spans 14 amino acids. In DNA form, the CDR3 reads TGCAGCGTGGTTGGCCGGGACAACACAGATACGCAGTATTTT. Encoded protein: CSVVGRDNTDTQYF.

This clonotype was observed once. The genes are TRBV5-1 and TRBJ2-7; 7 bases match TRBD1. Per germline, CDR1 SGHRS and CDR2 YFSETQ. The CDR3 has 13 residues. Trimming cost V 4 bases and J 3 bases; bases outside gene matches: 4. This chain's CDR3 is CASSRDSIYEQYF. CDR3 bases: TGCGCCAGCAGCAGGGACAGTATCTACGAGCAGTACTTC.

The chain uses TRBV12-3 or TRBV12-4 and TRBJ2-1; D is perhaps TRBD1 or TRBD2 (6 bases each). This CDR3 spans 18 amino acids. Trimming stripped 3 bases from V and 0 bases from J, with 18 bases between. CDR3 loop: CASSFRPLADSSYNEQFF. The CDR3 nucleotides read TGTGCCAGCAGTTTCCGCCCCTTAGCGGACAGCTCCTACAATGAGCAGTTCTTC.

This clonotype was seen just once. The rearrangement links TRBV19 to TRBJ2-4; a possible D gene is TRBD1 (6 bases). The ends were cut back, 6 bases at V and 7 bases at J, with 22 bases in the middle. CDR1 and CDR2 from the germline V gene are LNHDA and SQIVND (reference sequence). This CDR3 has 16 residues. In DNA, the CDR3 is TGTGCCAGTAGGCCGACAGGAAGGGGAATAGGGAACATTCAGTACTTC. This codes for CASRPTGRGIGNIQYF. The full variable domain, in which reference TRBV19 and TRBJ2-4 provide the parts outside the CDR3, is DGGITQSPKYLFRKEGQNVTLSCEQNLNHDAMYWYRQDPGQGLRLIYYSQIVNDFQKGDIAEGYSVSREKKESFPLTVTSAQKNPTAFYLCASRPTGRGIGNIQYFGAGTRLSVL.

This clonotype was counted a few times. This chain connects TRBV27 to TRBJ1-2; 7 bases fit TRBD1. Losses at the gene ends were 1 base for V and 3 bases for J; bases not matched to a gene: 8. Per germline, CDR1 MNHEY and CDR2 SMNVEV (reference sequence). The length of the CDR3 is 16 residues. The CDR3 DNA is TGTGCCAGCAGTTTATTACCACTCAGGGGGGACTATGGCTACACCTTC. Its protein is CASSLLPLRGDYGYTF.

The genes are TRBV6-1 and TRBJ2-5, with TRBD2 identical over 12 bases. Per germline, CDR1 MNHNS and CDR2 SASEGT. V was pared by 5 bases and J by 5 bases, with 6 bases of the junction left unmatched. CDR3 size: 15 residues. The CDR3 DNA follows: TGTGCCAGCAGTCCACTAGCGGGAGGCGCGGAGACCCAGTACTTC. It encodes CASSPLAGGAETQYF.

This clonotype was seen a few times. This chain uses TRBV29-1 with TRBJ2-7; D possibly corresponds to TRBD1 (6 bases). The CDR3 is made up of 18 amino acids. V lost 6 bases and J 0 bases, leaving 27 bases between the germline ends. The germline CDR1 and CDR2 sequences are SQVTM and ANQGSEA. Here the CDR3 reads CSVWYTSRTARPSYEQYF. As DNA, the CDR3 is TGCAGCGTGTGGTACACCAGTCGGACAGCAAGACCCTCCTACGAGCAGTACTTC.

Worth noting for this clonotype: The junction shows a germline mismatch at one end, possibly a read error. The chain joins TRBV7-3 to TRBJ2-2; D is perhaps TRBD2 (5 bases). The CDR3 loop spans 15 amino acids. Germline assignment: CDR1 SGHTA and CDR2 FQGTGA. The CDR3 nucleotides read TGTCCCAGCAGCTTAAGAGGGTCCCTCACCGGGGAGCTGTTTTTT. Residues: CPSSLRGSLTGELFF. The variable domain in full, with the rest retrieved from reference TRBV7-3 and TRBJ2-2, is GAGVSQTPSNKVTEKGKYVELRCDPISGHTALYWYRQSLGQGPEFLIYFQGTGAADDSGLPNDRFFAVRPEGSVSTLKIQRTERGDSAVYLCPSSLRGSLTGELFFGEGSRLTVL.

The chain combines TRBV4-1 with TRBJ2-7; D is possibly TRBD2 (5 bases). Trimming took off 0 bases at V and 6 bases at J, with 9 bases between the two ends. Germline V gene sequence: CDR1 MGHRA, CDR2 YSYEKL. The CDR3 length is 13 residues. The CDR3 sequence: CASSQDRGSEQYF. The CDR3 region has the DNA TGCGCCAGCAGCCAAGACCGGGGAAGCGAGCAGTACTTC.

The chain links TRBV7-2 to TRBJ2-7; D is tentatively TRBD1 or TRBD2 (6 bases each). Germline CDR1 reads SGHTA; CDR2 reads FQGNSA. The germline V and J ends were trimmed by 1 base and 8 bases, with 9 bases remaining between them. CDR3 size: 12 residues. The CDR3 region has the DNA TGTGCCAGCAGCTTAGAGGGGGGCCAGCAGTACTTC. This encodes CASSLEGGQQYF.

This clonotype occurred a few times. The chain combines TRBV29-1 with TRBJ1-4, with D hard to call. Germline lookup yields CDR1 SQVTM and CDR2 ANQGSEA. The CDR3 is made up of 13 amino acids. Trimming removed 5 bases at V and 4 bases at J, with 11 bases between. The CDR3 region has the DNA TGCAGCGTTATGGGTCAGCTTAATGAAAAACTGTTTTTT. Encoded protein: CSVMGQLNEKLFF.

The J gene is TRBJ2-3, the V gene TRBV7-8; the match to TRBD2 covers 12 bases. The J segment lost 7 bases and the V segment lost 1 base, leaving 6 bases of the junction unmatched. From germline, CDR1 is SGHVS and CDR2 FQNEAQ. CDR3 size: 16 residues. The CDR3 sequence: CASSLVSLAGGHTQYF. The CDR3 nucleotides are TGTGCCAGCAGCTTAGTATCCCTAGCGGGAGGGCATACGCAGTATTTT. Drawing the rest from reference TRBV7-8 and TRBJ2-3, the complete variable domain is GAGVSQSPRYKVAKRGQDVALRCDPISGHVSLFWYQQALGQGPEFLTYFQNEAQLDKSGLPSDRFFAERPEGSVSTLKIQRTQQEDSAVYLCASSLVSLAGGHTQYFGPGTRLTVL.